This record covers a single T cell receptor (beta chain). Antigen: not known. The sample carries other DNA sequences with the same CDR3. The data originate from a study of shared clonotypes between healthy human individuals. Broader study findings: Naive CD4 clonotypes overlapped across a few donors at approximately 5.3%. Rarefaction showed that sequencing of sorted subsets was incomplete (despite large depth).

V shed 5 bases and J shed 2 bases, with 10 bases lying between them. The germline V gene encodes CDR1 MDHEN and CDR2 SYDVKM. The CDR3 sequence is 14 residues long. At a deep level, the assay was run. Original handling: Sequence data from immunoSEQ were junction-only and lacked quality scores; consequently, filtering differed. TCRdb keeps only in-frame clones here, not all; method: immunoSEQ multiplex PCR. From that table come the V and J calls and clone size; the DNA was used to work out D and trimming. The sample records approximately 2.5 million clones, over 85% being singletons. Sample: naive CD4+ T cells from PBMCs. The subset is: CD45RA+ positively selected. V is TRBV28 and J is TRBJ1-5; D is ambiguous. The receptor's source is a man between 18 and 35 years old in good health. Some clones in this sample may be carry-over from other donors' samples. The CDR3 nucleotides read TGTGCCAGCAGTAGGGCCGGTGGCAATCAGCCCCAGCATTTT. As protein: CASSRAGGNQPQHF.